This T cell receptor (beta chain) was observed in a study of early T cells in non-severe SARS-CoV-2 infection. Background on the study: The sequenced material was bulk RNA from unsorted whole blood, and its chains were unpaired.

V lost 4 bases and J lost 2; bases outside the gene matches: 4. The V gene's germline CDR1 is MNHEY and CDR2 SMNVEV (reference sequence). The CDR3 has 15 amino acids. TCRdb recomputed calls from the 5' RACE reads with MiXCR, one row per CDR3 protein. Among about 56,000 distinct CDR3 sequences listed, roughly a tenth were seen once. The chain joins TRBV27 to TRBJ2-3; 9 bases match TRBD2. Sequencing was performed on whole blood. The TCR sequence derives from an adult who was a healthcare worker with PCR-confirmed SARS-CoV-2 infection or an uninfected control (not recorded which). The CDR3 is CASSSLAGPTDTQYF. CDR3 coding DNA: TGTGCCAGCAGTTCTCTAGCGGGGCCCACAGATACGCAGTATTTT.